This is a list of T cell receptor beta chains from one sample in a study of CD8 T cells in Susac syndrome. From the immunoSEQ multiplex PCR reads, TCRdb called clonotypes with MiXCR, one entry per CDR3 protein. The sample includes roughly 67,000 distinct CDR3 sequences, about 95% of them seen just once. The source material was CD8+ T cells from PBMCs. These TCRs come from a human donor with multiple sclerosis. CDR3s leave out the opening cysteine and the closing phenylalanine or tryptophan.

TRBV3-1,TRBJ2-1,ASSQDGGLHNEQF
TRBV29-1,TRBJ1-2,SVARQEGYT
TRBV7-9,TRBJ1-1,ASSLDGAQGNTEAF
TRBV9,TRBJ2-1,ASSAYGGQGSYNEQF
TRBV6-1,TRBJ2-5,ASSEAPGRGETQY
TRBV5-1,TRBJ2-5,ASSLRGGLGQETQY
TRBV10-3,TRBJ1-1,AISEGGADTEAF
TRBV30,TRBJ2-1,AWETGNEQF
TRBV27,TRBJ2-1,ASSLSGGSSKF
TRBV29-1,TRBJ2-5,SVEGGPAGDLLETQY
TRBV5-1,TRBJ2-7,ASSLLGDSSSYEQY
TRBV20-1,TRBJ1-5,SVLGESPNQPQH
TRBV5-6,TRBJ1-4,ASSLGGEEEKLF
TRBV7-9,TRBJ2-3,ASQLGSTDTQY